There are a few counts of the clone carrying this TCR beta chain. Its antigen is still unknown. V lost 6 bases to trimming and J lost 6 bases, with 15 bases between them. The CDR3 contains 13 residues. The data were obtained in a study of Graves' ophthalmopathy and Graves' hyperthyroidism. Study conclusions and caveats: Using 13 signatures, a model distinguished ophthalmopathy from stable hyperthyroidism, reaching around 87% sensitivity and 70% to 83% specificity.

RNA transcripts yielded amplified TCR beta CDR3 regions. An initial RT-PCR round employing HTBI primers preceded a second-round multiplex PCR. Each CDR3 protein gets one entry after TCRdb re-called the multiplex PCR reads with MiXCR. The table has roughly 700,000 distinct CDR3 sequences, roughly 40% seen once. Material: peripheral blood. The V and J genes are TRBV12-3 or TRBV12-4 and TRBJ2-7, with D possibly matching TRBD1 (6 bases). The receptor comes from an adult man with Graves' ophthalmopathy. As DNA, the CDR3 is TGTGCCAGCAGCCACCCAGGGGTGTTCGAGCAGTACTTC. Protein product: CASSHPGVFEQYF.